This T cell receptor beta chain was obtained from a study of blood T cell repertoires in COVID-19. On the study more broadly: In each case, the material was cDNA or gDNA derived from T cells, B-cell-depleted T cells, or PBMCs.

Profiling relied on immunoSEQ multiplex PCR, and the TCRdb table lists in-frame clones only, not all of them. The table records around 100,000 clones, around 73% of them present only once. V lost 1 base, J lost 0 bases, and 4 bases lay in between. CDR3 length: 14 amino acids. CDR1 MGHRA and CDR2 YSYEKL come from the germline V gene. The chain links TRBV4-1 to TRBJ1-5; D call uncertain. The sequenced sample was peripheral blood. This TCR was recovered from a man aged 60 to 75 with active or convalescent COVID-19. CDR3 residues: CASSQAGSNQPQHF. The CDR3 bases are TGCGCCAGCAGCCAAGCGGGTAGCAATCAGCCCCAGCATTTT.